This record looks at one T cell receptor beta chain sequence and its context. What it binds is unknown. The sample originates from a study of blood T cells in healthy people across ages. A J-beta primer mix and a sample-barcoded 5' primer were used in a second PCR of about 7 to 12 cycles. Unique molecular identifiers of 12 random nucleotides labeled each cDNA. TCRdb re-derived calls from the 5' RACE reads in MiXCR, one entry per CDR3 protein. This sample yields 1.5 million or so distinct CDR3 sequences, of which roughly 43% are seen a single time; approximately 4.1% belongs to the top ten. General study results and limits: Using unsorted PBMCs precluded a conclusive naive versus antigen-experienced comparison. A roughly linear age-dependent decrease characterized TCR beta diversity per million T cells.

Sequencing was done on a sample of blood. The TCR sequence derives from a woman aged 18-29 years in good health.

CDR3 sequence reads: CASSVGPVQETQYF. CDR3 coding DNA: TGTGCCAGCAGCGTGGGCCCAGTACAAGAGACCCAGTACTTC. The chain employs TRBV9 and TRBJ2-5; D not resolved. The CDR3 totals 14 residues. Trimming removed 2 bases from V and 2 bases from J, with 10 bases in between. The germline V gene has CDR1 SGDLS and CDR2 YYNGEE.